This record covers a single T cell receptor beta chain. Its antigen is not identified. The record originates from a study of T-cell reconstitution after alpha-beta-depleted transplantation in children. Whole-study findings and limits: The origin of alpha-beta T cells about two months after transplant was reportedly several hundred expanded graft clones.

The CDR3 contains 13 residues. The germline V gene has CDR1 MNHEY and CDR2 SMNVEV (reference sequence). V gave up 6 bases and J gave up 4 bases, with 12 bases separating them. Preparation of the TCRbeta library involved a method that used unique molecular identifiers. Each CDR3 protein is one row after TCRdb ran MiXCR on the PCR reads. The repertoire holds about a million distinct CDR3 sequences, with roughly 31% as singletons. This TCR came from a boy less than two years old who had a stem cell transplant for SCID, so the T cells may come from the graft donor. The chain carries TRBV27 and TRBJ1-2, with D possibly TRBD1 on 5 matching bases. Source: PBMCs, mostly from graft donor cells, taken 360 days after TCRalphabeta/CD19-depleted stem cell transplant. CDR3 region: CASRPTGAYGYTF. CDR3 DNA sequence: TGTGCCAGCAGACCTACCGGGGCCTATGGCTACACCTTC.